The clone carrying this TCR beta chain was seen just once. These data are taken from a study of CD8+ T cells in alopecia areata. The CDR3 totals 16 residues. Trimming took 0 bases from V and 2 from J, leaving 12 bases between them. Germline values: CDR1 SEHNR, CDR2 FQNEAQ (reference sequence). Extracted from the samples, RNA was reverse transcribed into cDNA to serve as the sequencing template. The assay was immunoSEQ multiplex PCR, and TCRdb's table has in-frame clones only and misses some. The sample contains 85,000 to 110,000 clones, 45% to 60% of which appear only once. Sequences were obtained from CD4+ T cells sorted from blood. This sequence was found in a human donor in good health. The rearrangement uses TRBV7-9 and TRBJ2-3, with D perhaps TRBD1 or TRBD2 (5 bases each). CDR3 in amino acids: CASSLARGGFTDTQYF. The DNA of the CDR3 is TGTGCCAGCAGCTTAGCTCGGGGCGGATTCACAGATACGCAGTATTTT.